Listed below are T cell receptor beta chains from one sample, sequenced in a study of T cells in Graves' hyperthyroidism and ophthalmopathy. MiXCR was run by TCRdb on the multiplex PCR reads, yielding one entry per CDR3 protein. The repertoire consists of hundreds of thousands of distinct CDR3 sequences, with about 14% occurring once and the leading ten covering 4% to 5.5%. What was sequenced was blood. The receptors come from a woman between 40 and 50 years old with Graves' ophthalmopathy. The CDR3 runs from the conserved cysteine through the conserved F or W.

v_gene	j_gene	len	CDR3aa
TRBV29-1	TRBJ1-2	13	CSGTGAEGYGYTF
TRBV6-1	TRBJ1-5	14	CASVQGYSNQPQHF
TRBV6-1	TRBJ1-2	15	CASSEAPGARDGYTF
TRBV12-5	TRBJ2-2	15	CASGSGTVRTGELFF
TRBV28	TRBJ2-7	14	CASRNSYNTYEQYF
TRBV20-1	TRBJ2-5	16	CSATPRRQVHQETQYF
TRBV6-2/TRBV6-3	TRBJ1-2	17	CASRSPGRTTINYGYTF
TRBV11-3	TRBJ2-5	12	CASSPQPGTQYF
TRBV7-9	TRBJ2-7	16	CASSYQPGLAPYEQYF
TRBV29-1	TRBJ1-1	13	CSTPTGMNTEAFF
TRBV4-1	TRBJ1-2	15	CASSQERPLGYGYTF
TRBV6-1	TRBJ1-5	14	CASSLRDARQPQHF
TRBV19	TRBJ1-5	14	CASTLTGGGQPQHF
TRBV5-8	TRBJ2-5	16	CASSPRLAGEVETQYF
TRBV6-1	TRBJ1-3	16	CASRPAFSTSGNTIYF
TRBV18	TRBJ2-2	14	CASSRMPASGELFF
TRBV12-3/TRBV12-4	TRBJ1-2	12	CASSGDRYGYTF
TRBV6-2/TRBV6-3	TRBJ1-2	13	CASSKQGDSGYTF
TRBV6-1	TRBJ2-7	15	CASSEAGSLSEEQYF
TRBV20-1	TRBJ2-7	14	CSARGTPLTYEQYF